What follows is one TCR beta chain and its context. The record originates from a study of identifying expanded T cells in peripheral blood. Clones were read by immunoSEQ multiplex PCR, and TCRdb kept only the in-frame ones, dropping some. The repertoire holds tens of thousands of clones, with around 84% as singletons. No infections or other immune events were documented during collection. This receptor was taken from a person aged 18 to 75 in good health. Sequenced input: blood.

Written as DNA, the CDR3 is TGTGCCAGCTCACCACCTATCAGCTACGAGCAGTACTTC. It codes for CASSPPISYEQYF. The V and J genes are TRBV18 and TRBJ2-7, with D unclear. CDR3 size: 13 residues. Germline V gene lookup returns CDR1 KGHSH and CDR2 LQKENI. The V and J ends lost 0 bases and 3 bases respectively, with 6 bases between them.